One sample yielded the 29 T cell receptor beta chains listed below, sequenced in a study of shared clonotypes between healthy human individuals. Here immunoSEQ multiplex PCR was the method, and the copy in TCRdb shows in-frame clones only, minus some. The profile covers approximately 110,000 clones, with about 70% appearing a single time and approximately 25% taken by the ten largest. The specimen was memory CD8+ T cells sorted from blood. This sample's subset: CD45RO+ cells pooled with CCR7-negative TemRA cells. The receptor source for this set is a woman aged 25 to 39 in good health.

This chain connects TRBV7-9 to TRBJ1-1, with a weak D call TRBD1 (5 bases). CDR3 length: 14 residues. Germline assignment: CDR1 SEHNR and CDR2 FQNEAQ (reference sequence). Trimming took off 5 bases at V and 5 bases at J, with 15 bases between the two ends. The CDR3 region has the DNA TGTGCCAGCAGCAAAGTTGAGTCAGGGACTGAAGCTTTCTTT. Its protein product is CASSKVESGTEAFF.

CDR3 coding DNA: TGTGCCAGTAGTATTCTGGCGGGAGGGACCAATGAGCAGTTCTTC. It translates to CASSILAGGTNEQFF. V and J are TRBV19 and TRBJ2-1; 9 positions agree with TRBD2. This CDR3 is built from 15 residues. From germline, CDR1 is LNHDA and CDR2 SQIVND (reference sequence). V dropped 3 bases and J dropped 6; count of bases not matched to a gene: 6.

This rearrangement joins TRBV25-1 to TRBJ1-1; D possibly corresponds to TRBD1 (5 bases). V dropped 9 bases and J dropped 6 bases, with 14 bases sitting between them. Germline loops: CDR1 MGHDK, CDR2 SYGVNS. This CDR3 spans 12 amino acids. The DNA of the CDR3 is TGTGCCAGTTGGGACGAGGTCGCTGAAGCTTTCTTT. It encodes CASWDEVAEAFF.

The rearrangement uses TRBV6-4 and TRBJ2-7, with TRBD2 matching 7 bases. The CDR3 loop spans 15 amino acids. After removal of 3 bases from V and 6 bases from J, the junction contained 11 bases not matched to a gene. Germline assignment: CDR1 MRHNA and CDR2 SNTAGT. In nucleotides, the CDR3 is TGTGCCAGCAGTGAAGCGGCGGGAGATGGTGGCGAGCAGTACTTC. Translation gives CASSEAAGDGGEQYF.

This clone was seen repeatedly, ten times or more. The chain employs TRBV30 and TRBJ2-5; the D is unclear. The CDR3 length is 13 residues. V was cut by 0 bases and J by 4 bases, with 9 bases left in between. Germline lookup yields CDR1 GTSNPN and CDR2 SVGIG (reference sequence). This chain's CDR3 is CAWSVDSRETQYF. CDR3 bases: TGTGCCTGGAGTGTCGATTCTCGAGAGACCCAGTACTTC.

This clone was detected a few times. This rearrangement joins TRBV11-2 to TRBJ2-3; 7 bases match TRBD1. V lost 5 bases, J lost 2 bases, and 7 bases stayed unmatched. The CDR3 length is 15 residues. Per germline, CDR1 SGHAT and CDR2 FQNNGV. CDR3 in DNA: TGTGCCAGCAGCGCCCGGGACAGATACACAGATACGCAGTATTTT. Protein product: CASSARDRYTDTQYF.

The rearrangement links TRBV7-2 to TRBJ2-1; D not certain. This CDR3 has 12 amino acids. V lost 1 base to trimming and J lost 8 bases, with 6 bases between them. Germline-derived CDR1 and CDR2 are SGHTA and FQGNSA. CDR3 DNA: TGTGCCAGCAGCTTAGGAGCGTATGAGCAGTTCTTC. The encoded protein is CASSLGAYEQFF.

V gene TRBV5-4 combines with J gene TRBJ2-7; maybe TRBD1 (6 bases). The germline CDR1 and CDR2 sequences are SGHNT and YYREEE (reference sequence). The V end was cut by 4 bases, the J end by 3 bases, with 14 bases between. This CDR3 has 14 residues. The CDR3 DNA reads as TGTGCCAGCAGCGCGCAGGGGTTAGGCTACGAGCAGTACTTC. The encoded protein is CASSAQGLGYEQYF.

The J gene is TRBJ2-3, the V gene TRBV25-1; 9 nucleotides agree with TRBD2. The V gene end was trimmed by 2 bases and the J gene end by 6 bases; junction bases not matched to a gene: 9. CDR3 length: 16 residues. Germline lookup yields CDR1 MGHDK and CDR2 SYGVNS. CDR3 sequence (DNA): TGTGCCAGCAGTGAAATAGAGGCGGGAGGGAAGGATACGCAGTATTTT. It yields the protein CASSEIEAGGKDTQYF. Using reference TRBV25-1 and TRBJ2-3 for the parts outside the CDR3, the full variable domain is EADIYQTPRYLVIGTGKKITLECSQTMGHDKMYWYQQDPGMELHLIHYSYGVNSTEKGDLSSESTVSRIRTEHFPLTLESARPSHTSQYLCASSEIEAGGKDTQYFGPGTRLTVL.

This clone has a handful of counts. The chain is built from TRBV4-2 and TRBJ2-3; 10 bases are a match to TRBD1. V lost 4 bases, J lost 4 bases, and 2 bases stayed unmatched. The CDR3 covers 14 residues. In germline, CDR1 is LGHNA, CDR2 YNFKEQ. CDR3 bases: TGTGCCAGCAGCCTCGGACAGGGGGCAGATACGCAGTATTTT. The encoded protein is CASSLGQGADTQYF.

The chain carries TRBV29-1 and TRBJ2-5; D perhaps matches TRBD1 (5 bases). The CDR3 is made up of 13 amino acids. The V end lost 3 bases, the J end lost 3 bases, and 11 bases lay between the germline ends. The V gene's germline CDR1 is SQVTM and CDR2 ANQGSEA. The CDR3 DNA reads as TGCAGCGTTGACGAAGACAGTGAAGAGACCCAGTACTTC. It codes for CSVDEDSEETQYF.

J is TRBJ1-2 and V is TRBV2, with 8 bases aligning to TRBD1. Germline lookup yields CDR1 SNHLY and CDR2 FYNNEI. This CDR3 has 14 amino acids. V lost 4 bases and J lost 7; bases outside the gene matches: 8. DNA for the CDR3: TGTGCCAGCAGTGCAGGGGGCCGACTGGTTGGCTACACCTTC. It codes for CASSAGGRLVGYTF.

The chain has TRBV25-1 and TRBJ2-1, with TRBD1 identical over 7 bases. Trimming took 5 bases from V and 4 from J; bases not matched to a gene: 8. There are 15 residues in the CDR3. In germline, CDR1 is MGHDK, CDR2 SYGVNS. CDR3 sequence reads: CASSNRDSSYNEQFF. The CDR3 bases are TGTGCCAGCAGTAACCGGGACAGCTCATACAATGAGCAGTTCTTC.

This clone was observed a handful of times. This sequence joins TRBV6-1 and TRBJ2-6; D is unclear. The CDR3 totals 18 residues. Germline V CDR1 and CDR2: MNHNS, SASEGT. Trimming shortened V by 2 bases and J by 5 bases, and 19 bases separated the two germline ends. For the CDR3, the DNA is TGTGCCAGCAGTGAACCCCTGTGGGAACAAAGTCGGGCCAACGTCCTGACTTTC. The encoded protein is CASSEPLWEQSRANVLTF.

This rearrangement joins TRBV25-1 to TRBJ1-1; no firm D call. V lost 0 bases and J 2 bases, leaving 7 bases between the germline ends. Per the germline V gene, CDR1 is MGHDK and CDR2 is SYGVNS. The CDR3 covers 14 residues. The CDR3 nucleotides read TGTGCCAGCAGTGAATACAAGTCTAACACTGAAGCTTTCTTT. Protein product: CASSEYKSNTEAFF.

The J gene is TRBJ1-1, the V gene TRBV30; unclear D gene. The CDR3 consists of 13 residues. The germline V gene encodes CDR1 GTSNPN and CDR2 SVGIG (reference sequence). Trimming stripped 0 bases from V and 5 bases from J, with 10 bases between. In DNA form, the CDR3 reads TGTGCCTGGAGTGTAAATGCGGGAACTGAAGCTTTCTTT. Translation gives CAWSVNAGTEAFF.

The V and J genes are TRBV28 and TRBJ1-4; 8 positions agree with TRBD1. The germline gives CDR1 MDHEN, CDR2 SYDVKM. V lost 5 bases to trimming and J lost 4 bases; unmatched junction nucleotides: 12. The CDR3 runs 17 residues. CDR3 in DNA: TGTGCCAGCAGTCTGGGACAGGCGTGGGCCGGTAATGAAAAACTGTTTTTT. Its protein is CASSLGQAWAGNEKLFF.

This chain uses TRBV7-2 with TRBJ2-4; 9 bases are a match to TRBD1. This CDR3 has 17 amino acids. V lost 5 bases and J lost 3; bases outside the gene matches: 11. Germline CDR1 SGHTA, CDR2 FQGNSA. The CDR3 DNA is TGTGCCAGCAGCCCATCCGGGACAGGGTGGGTCAAAAACATTCAGTACTTC. Translation gives CASSPSGTGWVKNIQYF.

The chain is built from TRBV19 and TRBJ1-2; 10 nucleotides match TRBD1. This CDR3 has 13 amino acids. Germline CDR1 reads LNHDA; CDR2 reads SQIVND (reference sequence). Germline trimming cut 8 bases from V and 4 bases from J; bases unmatched to any gene: 4. DNA of the CDR3: TGTGCCAGTCGACAGGGGGCGTTCTATGGCTACACCTTC. Its translation is CASRQGAFYGYTF.

This clone has ten or more counts. V gene TRBV6-4 combines with J gene TRBJ2-1; D gene unclear. CDR1 and CDR2 (germline): MRHNA, SNTAGT. This CDR3 is built from 14 residues. Trimming pared 3 bases from V and 6 bases from J, leaving 12 bases between. The CDR3 DNA follows: TGTGCCAGCAGTGAATTCGTAGCCTCCAATGAGCAGTTCTTC. It is translated as CASSEFVASNEQFF.

On this clone: Just one base apart from a much larger clone, this may be a read error. This sample includes further DNA sequences coding for the same CDR3. The V gene is TRBV2, the J gene TRBJ2-7; 8 bases line up with TRBD2. This CDR3 spans 16 amino acids. Germline CDR1 SNHLY, CDR2 FYNNEI. V lost 4 bases to trimming and J lost 6 bases; unmatched junction nucleotides: 14. The CDR3 DNA is TGTGCCAGCAGTGCGGGGCTAGCGGGCTTCCGGGCCGAGCAGTACTTC. Translation: CASSAGLAGFRAEQYF.

The CDR3 DNA reads TGTGCCAGCAGCTCCTTCCCGGGGATCCAGTATTTT. As protein: CASSSFPGIQYF. The rearrangement uses TRBV7-9 and TRBJ2-3; TRBD2 is a possible D gene (5 bases). From germline, CDR1 is SEHNR and CDR2 FQNEAQ (reference sequence). CDR3 length equals 12 residues. V lost 4 bases, J lost 12 bases, and 14 bases lay in between.

This clone was counted many times. The CDR3 reads CASSPASGRFHEQYF. The CDR3 DNA follows: TGTGCCAGCAGCCCGGCTAGCGGGAGGTTCCACGAGCAGTACTTC. V is TRBV7-8 and J is TRBJ2-7, with 11 bases fitting TRBD2. Unmatched junction bases numbered 8, after V lost 5 bases and J lost 5 bases. Germline assignment: CDR1 SGHVS and CDR2 FQNEAQ. The CDR3 has 15 residues.

The chain uses TRBV7-6 and TRBJ1-4; D perhaps matches TRBD1 (6 bases). The CDR3 spans 14 residues. Germline values: CDR1 SGHVS, CDR2 FNYEAQ. V was cut by 2 bases and J by 8 bases, with 12 bases left in between. CDR3: CASSLMTGDEKLFF. In nucleotides, the CDR3 is TGTGCCAGCAGCTTAATGACAGGAGACGAAAAACTGTTTTTT.

The sample holds many counts of this clone. The gene calls are TRBV10-3 and TRBJ2-3; TRBD2 matches at 7 bases. The CDR3 loop spans 16 amino acids. Germline CDR1 and CDR2: ENHRY and SYGVKD. J lost 0 bases, V lost 8 bases, and 11 bases had no gene match. CDR3 sequence reads: CAIGRVGKASTDTQYF. The DNA of the CDR3 is TGTGCCATCGGGAGGGTCGGTAAGGCCAGCACAGATACGCAGTATTTT.

V is TRBV29-1 and J is TRBJ2-7, with D tentatively TRBD1 or TRBD2 (6 bases each). The germline gives CDR1 SQVTM, CDR2 ANQGSEA. The V and J ends lost 4 bases and 7 bases respectively, with 23 bases between them. This CDR3 has 15 amino acids. CDR3: CSVGGLGGRSGEQYF. CDR3 nucleotide sequence: TGCAGCGTTGGAGGACTCGGGGGCAGATCGGGTGAGCAGTACTTC.

The gene calls are TRBV19 and TRBJ2-7; D could derive from TRBD1 or TRBD2 (5 bases each). The length of the CDR3 is 13 residues. The V gene's germline CDR1 is LNHDA and CDR2 SQIVND (reference sequence). V lost 7 bases and J lost 2, with 12 bases in between. The CDR3 is CASMRGFTYEQYF. In nucleotides, the CDR3 is TGTGCCAGTATGAGGGGCTTTACCTACGAGCAGTACTTC.

This clone showed up just once. This sample includes further DNA sequences coding for the same CDR3. CDR3 DNA: TGTGCCAGCAGTTTAACGGGCACCTCCTACGAGCAGTACTTC. Translation: CASSLTGTSYEQYF. The chain carries TRBV27 and TRBJ2-7; D is ambiguous. CDR3 length equals 14 residues. Germline CDR1 is MNHEY and CDR2 is SMNVEV (reference sequence). V was clipped by 2 bases and J by 0 bases, with 8 bases between them.

The sample holds a few counts of this clone. This chain joins TRBV25-1 and TRBJ2-7, with D maybe TRBD2 (5 bases). CDR3 length: 13 residues. Trimming cost V 3 bases and J 2 bases, with 8 bases left between them. Germline V gene lookup returns CDR1 MGHDK and CDR2 SYGVNS. CDR3 nucleotide sequence: TGTGCCAGCAGTGACCGGGATACCTACGAGCAGTACTTC. It encodes CASSDRDTYEQYF.